This T cell receptor (beta chain) appears in the sequencing data of a study of blood T cell repertoires in COVID-19. In germline, CDR1 is SGDLS, CDR2 YYNGEE. V was pared by 0 bases and J by 5 bases, with 9 bases of the junction left unmatched. This CDR3 contains 17 residues. The study drew participants aged about 18 to 90 years from under 30 US areas. Cohort placement rested on clinical history that participants reported themselves. Original processing methods: Amplifying reference gene primers gave estimates of nucleated cell counts. Only in-frame clones appear in the TCRdb table, and some are missing; sequencing was by immunoSEQ multiplex PCR. Clone size and V and J calls were adopted from that table, with D and trimming inferred from the DNA. Of 150,000 to 200,000 clones in the sample, around nine tenths are singletons; the top ten hold around 7%.

The TCR was taken from a woman between 45 and 60 years old who had recovered from COVID-19. This chain connects TRBV9 to TRBJ1-4, with 8 bases lining up with TRBD1. The material sequenced was PBMCs or T cells enriched from blood (not recorded which). The CDR3 nucleotides read TGTGCCAGCAGCGTAGCCCCGGCCGGGACAGGCAATGAAAAACTGTTTTTT. Its translation: CASSVAPAGTGNEKLFF.